This TCR beta chain stems from a study of T cells after yellow fever vaccination. General study points: Primary-vaccination clones mostly resurfaced post-booster (about 95% CD4, roughly 90% CD8). A weaker secondary response peaked on day 5, the primary on day 15.

This clonotype was counted between two and nine times. What it binds is unknown. The CDR3 covers 17 residues. Germline CDR1 is SGHTA and CDR2 is FQGNSA. The V and J ends lost 4 bases and 0 bases respectively, with 16 bases between them. A single record per CDR3 protein comes from TCRdb applying MiXCR to the 5' RACE reads. The sample yields 250,000 to 400,000 distinct CDR3 sequences, 3.5% to 5% seen once. The source was PBMCs, collected 15 days after the yellow fever booster vaccination. This chain links TRBV7-2 with TRBJ1-5; D not certain. The sequence came from a man between 18 and 35 years old who received the YFV17D yellow fever vaccine. CDR3 sequence: CASSSDLWGYSNQPQHF. The CDR3 DNA reads TGTGCCAGCAGCTCAGACCTTTGGGGTTATAGCAATCAGCCCCAGCATTTT.